This T cell receptor beta chain appears in the sequencing data of a study of cytomegalovirus exposure and HLA in healthy donors. Whole-study context: Both the 120 validation repertoires and the roughly 640 first-cohort repertoires used the same platform, as reported by a later analysis.

General study results and limits: Subsequent analysis of the approximately 110 validation repertoires found a tendency for first-cohort TCR clusters to co-occur. There were three CMV-associated chains whose specificity for CMV antigens was confirmed in vitro.

This clone was counted a single time. The antigen remains unidentified. CDR1 and CDR2 from the germline V gene are LNHNV and YYDKDF (reference sequence). The CDR3 sequence is 16 residues long. Trimming stripped 3 bases from V and 8 bases from J, with 22 bases between. Produced via immunoSEQ multiplex PCR; TCRdb's table is partial and in-frame only. The table includes about 330,000 clones, roughly 87% detected once. This TCR was recovered from a woman in her twenties or thirties in good health and CMV-seropositive. Sequencing was carried out using PBMCs. The chain combines TRBV15 with TRBJ1-2, with a weak D call TRBD1 (6 bases). The CDR3 nucleotides read TGTGCCACCAGCAGTGTACAGGGTCCTCTTTCGGGGGGCTACACCTTC. Encoded protein: CATSSVQGPLSGGYTF.